The TCR beta chain under discussion was sequenced for a study of human T cells and chemical hapten exposure. Study-level background: Patch tests applied 0.01% DPC to the upper back and were scored after 6 days. Patients, predominantly female, presented with alopecia areata, totalis or universalis. Per-sample variation in TCR yield stemmed mainly from small pooled library volume differences.

This CDR3 comprises 14 residues. Trimming cost V 3 bases and J 1 base; bases outside gene matches: 1. Germline assignment: CDR1 SGHTS and CDR2 YDEGEE. TCRdb redid the calling of the RACE reads with MiXCR, one entry per CDR3 protein. Of some 180,000 distinct CDR3 sequences in the sample, under 25% were seen once. The time point denotes: patch test 1, 2 weeks after DPC sensitization. Treatment given: therapeutic diphenylcyclopropenone sensitization with weekly scalp DPC. The chain uses TRBV5-8 and TRBJ1-3, with 7 bases matching TRBD1. This receptor was identified in a woman in her forties or fifties with alopecia areata. Some clones in this sample may be carry-over from other donors' samples. Sequenced here: whole blood, sampled in connection with sensitization to the hapten diphenylcyclopropenone (DPC). CDR3 nucleotides: TGTGCCAGCAGCTGGGGACAGTCTGGAAACACCATATATTTT. Its translation is CASSWGQSGNTIYF.